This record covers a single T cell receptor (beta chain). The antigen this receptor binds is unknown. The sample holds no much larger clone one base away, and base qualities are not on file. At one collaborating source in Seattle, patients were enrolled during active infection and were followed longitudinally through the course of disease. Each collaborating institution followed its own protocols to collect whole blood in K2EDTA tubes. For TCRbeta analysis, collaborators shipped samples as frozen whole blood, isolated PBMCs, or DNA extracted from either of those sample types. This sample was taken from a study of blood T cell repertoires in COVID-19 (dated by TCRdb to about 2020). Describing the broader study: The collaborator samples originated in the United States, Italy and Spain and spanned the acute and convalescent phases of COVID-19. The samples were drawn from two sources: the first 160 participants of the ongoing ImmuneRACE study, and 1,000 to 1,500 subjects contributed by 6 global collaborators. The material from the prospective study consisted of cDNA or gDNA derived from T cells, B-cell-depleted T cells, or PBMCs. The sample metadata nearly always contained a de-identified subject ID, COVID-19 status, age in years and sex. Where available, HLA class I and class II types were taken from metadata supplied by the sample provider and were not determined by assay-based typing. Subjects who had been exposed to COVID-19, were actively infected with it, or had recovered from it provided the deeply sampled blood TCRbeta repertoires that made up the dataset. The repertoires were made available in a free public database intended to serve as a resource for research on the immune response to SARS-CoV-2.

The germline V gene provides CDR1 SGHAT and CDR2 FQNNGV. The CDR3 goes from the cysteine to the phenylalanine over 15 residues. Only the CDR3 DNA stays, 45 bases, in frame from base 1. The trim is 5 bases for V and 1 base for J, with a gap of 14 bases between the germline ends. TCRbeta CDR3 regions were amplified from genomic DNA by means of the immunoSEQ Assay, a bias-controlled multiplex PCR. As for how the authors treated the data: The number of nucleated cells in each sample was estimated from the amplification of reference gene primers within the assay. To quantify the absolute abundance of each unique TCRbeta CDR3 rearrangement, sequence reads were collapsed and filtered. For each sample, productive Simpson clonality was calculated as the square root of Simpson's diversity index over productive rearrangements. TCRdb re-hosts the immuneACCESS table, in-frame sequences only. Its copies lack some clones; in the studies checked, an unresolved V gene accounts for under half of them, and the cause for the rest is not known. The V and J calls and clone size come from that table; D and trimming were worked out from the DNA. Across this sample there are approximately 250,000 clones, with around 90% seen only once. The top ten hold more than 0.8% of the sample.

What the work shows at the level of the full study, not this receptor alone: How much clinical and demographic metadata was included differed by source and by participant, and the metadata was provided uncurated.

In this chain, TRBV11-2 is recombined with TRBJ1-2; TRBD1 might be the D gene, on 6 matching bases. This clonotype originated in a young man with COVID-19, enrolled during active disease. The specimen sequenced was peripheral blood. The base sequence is TGTGCCAGCAGCGTTGACAGGACGATTAACTATGGCTACACCTTC. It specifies CASSVDRTINYGYTF.